This T cell receptor beta chain was sequenced in a study of blood T cells in healthy people across ages. The table lists this clonotype with many counts. PCR was performed a second time for about 7 to 12 cycles using a sample-barcoded 5' primer and a J-beta primer mix. Every cDNA molecule bore a tag from a template-switch adaptor containing 12 random nucleotides. TCRdb re-analysed the 5' RACE reads in MiXCR, keeping a single row per CDR3 protein. The data hold fewer than 950,000 distinct CDR3 sequences, with roughly 34% observed a single time. Sequenced: blood. The source of this sequence is a man younger than 35 in good health.

This chain's CDR3 is CASSLTGESEQFF. The CDR3 nucleotides read TGCGCCAGCAGCCTTACAGGGGAAAGTGAGCAGTTCTTC. The V call is TRBV4-1, the J call TRBJ2-1; 7 nucleotides line up with TRBD1. The J segment lost 9 bases and the V segment lost 4 bases, leaving 6 bases of the junction unmatched. Germline V gene sequence: CDR1 MGHRA, CDR2 YSYEKL. CDR3 size: 13 residues.